The 9 T cell receptor beta chains below come from one sample, sequenced in a study of blood T cell repertoires in COVID-19. Sequenced by immunoSEQ multiplex PCR; TCRdb stores in-frame clones only, minus some. The sample has approximately 210,000 clones, approximately 90% seen once. Sample: PBMCs or T cells enriched from blood (not recorded which). The receptors were sampled from a woman in her 30s who had recovered from COVID-19.

The chain employs TRBV19 and TRBJ2-2; 13 bases fit TRBD2. The CDR3 covers 17 residues. The V gene's germline CDR1 is LNHDA and CDR2 SQIVND (reference sequence). The junction had 10 bases not matched to a gene; V was cut back by 7 bases and J by 5 bases. The CDR3 loop reads CASIGTSGASGTGELFF. In DNA form, the CDR3 reads TGTGCCAGTATCGGGACTAGCGGGGCCTCTGGGACCGGGGAGCTGTTTTTT.

V usage is TRBV2 and J usage is TRBJ1-5; TRBD1 matches 9 bases. The germline V gene encodes CDR1 SNHLY and CDR2 FYNNEI. J lost 7 bases, V lost 5 bases, and 6 bases had no gene match. This CDR3 spans 14 amino acids. The CDR3 sequence is CASSSGQGRQPQHF. The CDR3 DNA follows: TGTGCCAGCAGTAGTGGACAGGGGAGGCAGCCCCAGCATTTT.

This chain uses TRBV10-3 with TRBJ1-1; D unresolved. The germline V gene encodes CDR1 ENHRY and CDR2 SYGVKD. The CDR3 is 15 amino acids. Trimming took off 1 base at V and 0 bases at J, with 9 bases between the two ends. The CDR3 sequence is CAISEYGDMNTEAFF. CDR3 nucleotides: TGTGCCATCAGTGAGTACGGGGATATGAACACTGAAGCTTTCTTT.

The table lists this clone with a count of one. The V call is TRBV7-3, the J call TRBJ2-1; TRBD2 matches at 10 bases. Germline assignment: CDR1 SGHTA and CDR2 FQGTGA. CDR3 size: 15 residues. Trimming removed 3 bases from V and 3 bases from J; junction bases left unmatched: 2. The CDR3 DNA sequence: TGTGCCAGCAGCTTCACTAGCGGGATCTACAATGAGCAGTTCTTC. It translates to CASSFTSGIYNEQFF.

This clone has a single count. This sequence joins TRBV6-2 or TRBV6-3 and TRBJ2-5; 9 bases match TRBD1. The CDR3 runs 15 residues. The V gene's germline CDR1 is MNHEY and CDR2 SVGEGT. With 2 bases clipped from V and 4 bases from J, the junction kept 5 bases outside the gene matches. The CDR3 coding sequence is TGTGCCAGCAGTTACGGGACAGGGTACGTAGAGACCCAGTACTTC. It translates to CASSYGTGYVETQYF.

The V gene is TRBV14, the J gene TRBJ2-7; 11 bases line up with TRBD1. Per the germline V gene, CDR1 is SGHDN and CDR2 is FVKESK. The CDR3 has 15 residues. V gave up 2 bases and J gave up 2 bases; unmatched junction bases: 2. In DNA, the CDR3 is TGTGCCAGCAGCCAATGGGGACAGGGGGCCTACGAGCAGTACTTC. Amino acids: CASSQWGQGAYEQYF. The complete variable domain, with remaining parts taken from reference TRBV14 and TRBJ2-7, reads EAGVTQFPSHSVIEKGQTVTLRCDPISGHDNLYWYRRVMGKEIKFLLHFVKESKQDESGMPNNRFLAERTGGTYSTLKVQPAELEDSGVYFCASSQWGQGAYEQYFGPGTRLTVT.

The chain couples TRBV11-3 to TRBJ2-2, with TRBD1 matching 8 bases. The CDR3 is 16 amino acids. Trimming at V came to 8 bases and at J to 0 bases, leaving 8 bases not matched to a gene. CDR1 and CDR2 from the germline V gene are SGHNT and YENEEA. The CDR3 is CASSGGLITNTGELFF. CDR3 nucleotides: TGTGCCAGCTCAGGGGGCCTAATAACGAACACCGGGGAGCTGTTTTTT.

The gene calls are TRBV6-4 and TRBJ2-1, with TRBD2 matching 16 bases. This CDR3 has 15 amino acids. V dropped 6 bases and J dropped 9; count of bases not matched to a gene: 5. The germline V gene encodes CDR1 MRHNA and CDR2 SNTAGT. The CDR3 sequence is CASRGLAGGRGEQFF. DNA of the CDR3: TGTGCCAGCAGGGGACTAGCGGGAGGGAGAGGTGAGCAGTTCTTC.

The chain links TRBV4-2 to TRBJ2-5; tentative D call: TRBD2 (5 bases). CDR1 LGHNA and CDR2 YNFKEQ come from the germline V gene. V was trimmed by 4 bases and J by 5 bases, leaving 17 bases between them. The CDR3 loop spans 15 amino acids. Here the CDR3 reads CASSRKGELRETQYF. DNA for the CDR3: TGTGCCAGCAGCCGTAAGGGAGAGTTAAGGGAGACCCAGTACTTC.